The entry below gives a single TCR beta chain sequence along with its context. Unmatched junction bases numbered 3, after V lost 2 bases and J lost 4 bases. The CDR3 loop spans 16 amino acids. Germline CDR1 is LNHDA and CDR2 is SQIVND (reference sequence). This sample was taken from a study of T-cell reconstitution after alpha-beta-depleted transplantation in children. The library targeted TCRbeta and was prepared with unique molecular identifiers. A single record per CDR3 protein comes from TCRdb applying MiXCR to the PCR reads. The table shows 450,000 to 600,000 distinct CDR3 sequences, with approximately 13% occurring only once.

The V call is TRBV19, the J call TRBJ2-5; 14 bases are a match to TRBD2. The TCR originated in a male patient younger than 18 who had a stem cell transplant for acute myeloid leukemia, so the T cells may come from the graft donor. Source: PBMCs, mostly from graft donor cells, taken 360 days after TCRalphabeta/CD19-depleted stem cell transplant. CDR3 in amino acids: CASSIRGTSGRETQYF. The CDR3 DNA reads TGTGCCAGTAGTATAAGGGGGACTAGCGGGAGAGAGACCCAGTACTTC. Full variable domain (remainder filled in from reference TRBV19 and TRBJ2-5): DGGITQSPKYLFRKEGQNVTLSCEQNLNHDAMYWYRQDPGQGLRLIYYSQIVNDFQKGDIAEGYSVSREKKESFPLTVTSAQKNPTAFYLCASSIRGTSGRETQYFGPGTRLLVL.